This T cell receptor beta chain was sequenced for a study of T cell repertoires in cytomegalovirus infection. The overall study: Signatures in public TCR beta sequences pointed to both CMV infection and matching HLA type.

This clonotype was seen many times. What it binds is unknown. Points from the study as a whole: Ex vivo, HLA-C-restricted CMV-specific TCR beta clonotypes prevailed over the rest of the response.

One entry per CDR3 protein, called by TCRdb with MiXCR from the reads. The sample has some 250,000 distinct CDR3 sequences, approximately 10% seen once; the top ten hold more than 13%. The CDR3 loop spans 14 amino acids. Between the trimmed V and J ends, which lost 3 bases and 1 base, there was a span of 9 bases. From germline, CDR1 is SEHNR and CDR2 FQNEAQ (reference sequence). The chain combines TRBV7-9 with TRBJ2-5; no clear D gene. Sequenced input: PBMCs. The sequence was collected from a human donor in good health (CMV status not recorded). Some clones in this sample may be carry-over from other donors' samples. The CDR3 spells CASSLGKTQETQYF. CDR3 DNA sequence: TGTGCCAGCAGCTTGGGGAAGACCCAAGAGACCCAGTACTTC.